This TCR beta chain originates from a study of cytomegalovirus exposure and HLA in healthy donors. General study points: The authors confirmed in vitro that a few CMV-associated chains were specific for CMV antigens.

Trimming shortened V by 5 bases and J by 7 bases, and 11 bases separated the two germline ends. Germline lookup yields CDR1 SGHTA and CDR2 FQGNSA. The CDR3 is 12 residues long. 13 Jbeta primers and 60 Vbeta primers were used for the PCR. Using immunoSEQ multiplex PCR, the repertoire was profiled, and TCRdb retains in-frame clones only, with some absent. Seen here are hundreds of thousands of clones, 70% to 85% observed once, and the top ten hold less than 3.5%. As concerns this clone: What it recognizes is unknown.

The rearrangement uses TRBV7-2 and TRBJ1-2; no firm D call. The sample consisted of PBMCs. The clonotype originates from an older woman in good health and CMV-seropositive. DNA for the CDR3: TGTGCCAGCAGCCTCAGGCCTGGTGGCTACACCTTC. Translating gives CASSLRPGGYTF.